This record covers a single TCR beta chain. Method: immunoSEQ multiplex PCR; TCRdb's copy keeps in-frame clones and lacks some. The table lists roughly 30,000 clones, around nine tenths of them singletons. The CDR3 contains 14 residues. Trimming pared 6 bases from V and 8 bases from J, leaving 19 bases between. Germline values: CDR1 MDHEN, CDR2 SYDVKM. The sample comes from a study of PD-L1 blockade in urothelial cancer. The V and J genes are TRBV28 and TRBJ1-2; D possibly corresponds to TRBD1 (6 bases). The receptor comes from a man aged 45-60 years with urothelial cancer. The sequences come from PBMCs, collected around atezolizumab (anti-PD-L1) treatment. The CDR3 loop reads CASSQDTGQWGYTF. The CDR3 DNA is TGTGCCAGCAGCCAAGATACAGGGCAGTGGGGCTACACCTTC.